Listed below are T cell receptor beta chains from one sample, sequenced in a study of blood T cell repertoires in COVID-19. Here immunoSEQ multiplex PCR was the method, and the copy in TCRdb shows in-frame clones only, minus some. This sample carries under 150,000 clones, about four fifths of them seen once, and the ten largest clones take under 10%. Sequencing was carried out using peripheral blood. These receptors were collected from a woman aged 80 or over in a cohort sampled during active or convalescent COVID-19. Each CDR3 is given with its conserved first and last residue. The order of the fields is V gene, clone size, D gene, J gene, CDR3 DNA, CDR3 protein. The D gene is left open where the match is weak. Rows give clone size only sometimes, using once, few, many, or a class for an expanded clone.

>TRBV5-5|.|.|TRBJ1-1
TGTGCCAGCAGCTTGGGGGCTTACACTGAAGCTTTCTTT
CASSLGAYTEAFF
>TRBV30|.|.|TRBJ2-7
TGTGCCTGGAATTTGAACGGGGAGCAGTACTTC
CAWNLNGEQYF
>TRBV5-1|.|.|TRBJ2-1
TGCGCCAGCAGCTTGGTCGGGGGTGAGCAGTTCTTC
CASSLVGGEQFF
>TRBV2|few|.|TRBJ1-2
TGTGCCAGCAGTGAAGAGCGGGGTAACTATGGCTACACCTTC
CASSEERGNYGYTF
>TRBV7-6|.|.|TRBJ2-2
TGTGCCAGCAGCTCCACAAACACCGGGGAGCTGTTTTTT
CASSSTNTGELFF
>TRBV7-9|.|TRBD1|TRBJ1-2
TGTGCCAGCAGCTTTGGACAGGTCTATGGCTACACCTTC
CASSFGQVYGYTF
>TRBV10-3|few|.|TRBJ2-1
TGTGCCATCAGCAGGGGGGCCTCCTACAATGAGCAGTTCTTC
CAISRGASYNEQFF
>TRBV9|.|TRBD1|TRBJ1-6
TGTGCCAGCAGCGCAACAGGGGGGTTTAATTCACCCCTCCACTTT
CASSATGGFNSPLHF
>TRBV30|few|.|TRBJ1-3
TGTGCCTGGAGTGTAAGCTCTTTCGGAAACACCATATATTTT
CAWSVSSFGNTIYF
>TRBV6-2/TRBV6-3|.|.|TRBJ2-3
TGTGCCAGCACCCCCCGGGGAGGTACGCAGTATTTT
CASTPRGGTQYF
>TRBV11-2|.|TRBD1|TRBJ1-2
TGTGCCAGCAGCTTAGGGGACAGGGACGCAGCCACCTTC
CASSLGDRDAATF
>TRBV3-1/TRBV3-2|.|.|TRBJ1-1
TGTGCCAGCAGCCAATCAGGGGTATTGACTGAAGCTTTCTTT
CASSQSGVLTEAFF
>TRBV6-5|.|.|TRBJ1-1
TGTGCCAGCATCCGAGGGTGGGGGAACACTGAAGCTTTCTTT
CASIRGWGNTEAFF
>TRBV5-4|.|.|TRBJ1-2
TGTGCCAGCACTATGGGAGGGTACGGCTACACCTTC
CASTMGGYGYTF
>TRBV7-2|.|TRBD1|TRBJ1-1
TGTGCCAGCAGCCCAGGACAGGGGGTGGGGAACACTGAAGCTTTCTTT
CASSPGQGVGNTEAFF
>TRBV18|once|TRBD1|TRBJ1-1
TGTGCCAGCTCACCACCGAACGGGGGAAGGCTGCAACCCGGGACAGGGGACACTGAAGCTTTCTTT
CASSPPNGGRLQPGTGDTEAFF
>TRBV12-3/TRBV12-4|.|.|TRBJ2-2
TGTGCCAGCTGGGACTCCAACACCGGGGAGCTGTTTTTT
CASWDSNTGELFF
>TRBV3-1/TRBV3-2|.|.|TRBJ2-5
TGTGCCAGCAGCCAAGGAGAATACCTTGGCAGGGGGTACTTC
CASSQGEYLGRGYF
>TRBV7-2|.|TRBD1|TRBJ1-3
TGTGCCAGCAGCACGATGACAGGGTCTGGAAACACCATATATTTT
CASSTMTGSGNTIYF
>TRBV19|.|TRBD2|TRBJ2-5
TGTGCCAGTAGTATTGCTGGCCGAAGTCCGGGGGGATCAGAGACCCAGTACTTC
CASSIAGRSPGGSETQYF
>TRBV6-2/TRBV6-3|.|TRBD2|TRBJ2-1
TGTGCCAGCAGTCGGGGGGGCTCCTACAATGAGCAGTTCTTC
CASSRGGSYNEQFF
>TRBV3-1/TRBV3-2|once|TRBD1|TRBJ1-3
TGTGCCAGCAGCTCCCGGGACAGCCTCTCTGGAAACACCATATATTTT
CASSSRDSLSGNTIYF
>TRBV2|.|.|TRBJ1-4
TGTGCCAGCAAGAACACAGGGAACGCCAATGAAAAACTGTTTTTT
CASKNTGNANEKLFF
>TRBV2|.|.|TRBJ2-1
TGTGCCAGCAGGGGCAGGGCGTACAATGAGCAGTTCTTC
CASRGRAYNEQFF
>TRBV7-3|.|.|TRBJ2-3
TGTGCCAGCAGCCCAAAGGGGCTCAGCACAGATACGCAGTATTTT
CASSPKGLSTDTQYF
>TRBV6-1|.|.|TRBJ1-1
TGTGCCAGCAGTGAAACCGAGGATTTCGTAGCGAGCACTGAAGCTTTCTTT
CASSETEDFVASTEAFF
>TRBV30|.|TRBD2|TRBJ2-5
TGTGCCTGGAGTGGTAGCGGGGGGCCGATCCAAGAGACCCAGTACTTC
CAWSGSGGPIQETQYF
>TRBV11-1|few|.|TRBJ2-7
TGTGCCAGCAGCTTAGCTTCAACCTACGAGCAGTACTTC
CASSLASTYEQYF
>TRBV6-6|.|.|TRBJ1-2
TGTGCCAGCAGTTACTCCGGGACTTCGGATCGCTACACCTTC
CASSYSGTSDRYTF
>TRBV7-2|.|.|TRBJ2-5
TGTGCCAGCAGCTTGTATCAGGGGATAGAGACCCAGTACTTC
CASSLYQGIETQYF
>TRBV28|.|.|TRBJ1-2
TGTGCCAGCAGGAGCCCCGGGACTAACTATGGCTACACCTTC
CASRSPGTNYGYTF
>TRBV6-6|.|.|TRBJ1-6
TGTGCCAGCAGCCCAACCGGTTCACCCCTCCACTTT
CASSPTGSPLHF
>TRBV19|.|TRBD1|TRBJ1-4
TGTGCCACTACTCGGGCAGGGGGCCTTGAAAAACTGTTTTTT
CATTRAGGLEKLFF
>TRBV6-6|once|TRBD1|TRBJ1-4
TGTGCCAGCAGTCCCGGGACAGGGTGGAATCCAACTAATGAAAAACTGTTTTTT
CASSPGTGWNPTNEKLFF
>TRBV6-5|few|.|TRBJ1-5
TGTGCCAGCAGTTACTCCTGGGCCCAACCCCAGCATTTT
CASSYSWAQPQHF
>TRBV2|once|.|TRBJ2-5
TGTGCCAGCAGTCGGACATACCAAGAGACCCAGTACTTC
CASSRTYQETQYF
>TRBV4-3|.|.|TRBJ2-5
TGCGCCAGCAGCCAAGAACTCAGGGCCCAAGAGACCCAGTACTTC
CASSQELRAQETQYF
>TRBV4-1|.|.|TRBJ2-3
TGCGCCAGCAGCCAGAGATTGGGCGATACGCAGTATTTT
CASSQRLGDTQYF
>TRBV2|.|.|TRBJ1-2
TGTGCCAGCAGCCCTACAGGGTCCCATGGCTACACCTTC
CASSPTGSHGYTF
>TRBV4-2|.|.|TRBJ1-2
TGTGCCAGCAGTGCAGGCGACGGAAATGATGGCTACACCTTC
CASSAGDGNDGYTF
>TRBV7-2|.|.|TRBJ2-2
TGTGCCAGCAGCTATCCCCCCCGGGGGTTGGAGCTGTTTTTT
CASSYPPRGLELFF
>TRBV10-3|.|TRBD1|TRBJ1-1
TGTGCCATCAGTGATTCCGACAGGGGTAGCACTGAAGCTTTCTTT
CAISDSDRGSTEAFF
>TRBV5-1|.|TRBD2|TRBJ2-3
TGCGCCAGCAGCCCAAGGGAGGGGTGGGATACGCAGTATTTT
CASSPREGWDTQYF
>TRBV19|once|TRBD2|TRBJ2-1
TGTGCCAGTCTCCAGCGGGGGGGGGACGAGCAGTTCTTC
CASLQRGGDEQFF
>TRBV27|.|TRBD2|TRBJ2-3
TGTGCCAGCAGACCCGGGACTAGCGGGGGAAGCACAGATACGCAGTATTTT
CASRPGTSGGSTDTQYF
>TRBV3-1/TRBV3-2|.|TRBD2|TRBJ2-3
TGTGCCAGCAGCCGAGTAGCGGGGGGGAGCACAGATACGCAGTATTTT
CASSRVAGGSTDTQYF
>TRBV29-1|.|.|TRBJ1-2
TGCAGCGTCGCTGGACGCCCGGGGGACTATGGCTACACCTTC
CSVAGRPGDYGYTF
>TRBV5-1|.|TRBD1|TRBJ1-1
TGCGCCAGCAGCCCTTGGATGGGACAGGGGCCTTGGGGGTTTAACACTGAAGCTTTCTTT
CASSPWMGQGPWGFNTEAFF
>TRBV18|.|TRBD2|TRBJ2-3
TGTGCCAGCTCACCCCCCGGACTAGCGGGGATGCATACGCAGTATTTT
CASSPPGLAGMHTQYF
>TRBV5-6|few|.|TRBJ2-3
TGTGCCAGCAGCTTGGACAGGCAGAGTTGGGATACGCAGTATTTT
CASSLDRQSWDTQYF
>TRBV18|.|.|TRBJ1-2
TGTGCCAGCTCACCACCGCTACAGACTAACTATGGCTACACCTTC
CASSPPLQTNYGYTF
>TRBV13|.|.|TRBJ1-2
TGTGCCAGCAGCTTAGTCGGGAGAGCCCTCCGAGGATCCTATGGCTACACCTTC
CASSLVGRALRGSYGYTF
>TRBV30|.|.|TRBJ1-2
TGTGCCTGGAGTTTTACTCTCTCTATCGGCTACACCTTC
CAWSFTLSIGYTF
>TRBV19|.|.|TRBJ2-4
TGTGCCAGTAGTCCAGGGAACAGGGCCACCAAAAACATTCAGTACTTC
CASSPGNRATKNIQYF
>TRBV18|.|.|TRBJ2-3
TGTGCCAGCTCACCGTCCGGGGTTGGCACAGATACGCAGTATTTT
CASSPSGVGTDTQYF